These 29 T cell receptor beta chains share one sample of origin, sequenced in a study of CD8+ T cells in alopecia areata. Indicated treatment: oral pan-JAK inhibitor, 5-10 mg twice daily. Following RNA extraction, reverse transcription yielded cDNA that acted as the sequencing template. Clones were sequenced by immunoSEQ multiplex PCR, and TCRdb holds only the in-frame ones, with some missing. The sample lists 150,000 to 200,000 clones; 53% were seen once. Here the sequenced sample was CD8+ T cells sorted from blood, taken at week 24, from a patient treated with tofacitinib. Receptors were obtained from a human donor with alopecia areata.

Here the CDR3 DNA reads TGTGCCAGTAGTCTATCAGGGGCTGGGGCCAACGTCCTGACTTTC. Encoded protein: CASSLSGAGANVLTF. J is TRBJ2-6 and V is TRBV19, with D possibly being TRBD1 (6 bases). The germline V gene has CDR1 LNHDA and CDR2 SQIVND (reference sequence). This CDR3 has 15 amino acids. V gave up 5 bases and J gave up 2 bases, with 10 bases separating them.

This clone was observed a few times. The chain is built from TRBV7-2 and TRBJ2-7; 7 bases line up with TRBD1. The CDR3 length is 13 residues. Germline values: CDR1 SGHTA, CDR2 FQGNSA. J was trimmed by 3 bases and V by 5 bases; bases with no gene match: 4. CDR3 amino acids: CASSRGQFYEQYF. Written as DNA, the CDR3 is TGTGCCAGCAGCCGGGGACAGTTCTACGAGCAGTACTTC.

The V gene is TRBV10-3, the J gene TRBJ2-1; 11 bases are a match to TRBD2. Germline assignment: CDR1 ENHRY and CDR2 SYGVKD. Trimming cost V 0 bases and J 5 bases; bases outside gene matches: 3. The CDR3 has 16 amino acids. CDR3 region: CAISESGTSGDNEQFF. The CDR3 nucleotides are TGTGCCATCAGTGAGTCCGGGACTAGCGGAGACAATGAGCAGTTCTTC.

The V gene is TRBV7-2, the J gene TRBJ1-2; maybe TRBD1 (6 bases). CDR3 size: 13 residues. Trimming stripped 3 bases from V and 2 bases from J, with 7 bases between. Germline V gene lookup returns CDR1 SGHTA and CDR2 FQGNSA. The CDR3 DNA is TGTGCCAGCAGCTTGGACAGCAACTATGGCTACACCTTC. Translating it yields CASSLDSNYGYTF. Complete variable domain (other parts from reference TRBV7-2 and TRBJ1-2): GAGVSQSPSNKVTEKGKDVELRCDPISGHTALYWYRQSLGQGLEFLIYFQGNSAPDKSGLPSDRFSAERTGGSVSTLTIQRTQQEDSAVYLCASSLDSNYGYTFGSGTRLTVV.

The rearrangement uses TRBV27 and TRBJ2-5; 11 bases agree with TRBD1. V gave up 7 bases and J gave up 1 base; unmatched junction bases: 8. Per germline, CDR1 MNHEY and CDR2 SMNVEV (reference sequence). The CDR3 sequence is 16 residues long. The CDR3 loop is CASTKFGTGGQETQYF. DNA of the CDR3: TGTGCCAGCACTAAGTTTGGGACAGGGGGCCAAGAGACCCAGTACTTC.

This clone has just a few counts. This chain joins TRBV7-6 and TRBJ1-1; 9 bases agree with TRBD1. Germline V gene data show CDR1 as SGHVS and CDR2 as FNYEAQ. This CDR3 is 14 amino acids long. The V and J ends lost 5 bases and 4 bases, in that order; junction bases with no gene match: 5. CDR3 nucleotide sequence: TGTGCCAGCAGCGCGGGACAGGGTACCACTGAAGCTTTCTTT. This translates into CASSAGQGTTEAFF.

The chain combines TRBV4-1 with TRBJ2-7; D possibly matches TRBD1 or TRBD2 (5 bases each). CDR1 and CDR2 (germline): MGHRA, YSYEKL. Between the trimmed V and J ends, which lost 1 base and 5 bases, there was a span of 12 bases. This CDR3 contains 14 residues. CDR3 loop: CASSQVQGENEQYF. As DNA, the CDR3 is TGCGCCAGCAGCCAAGTTCAGGGAGAAAACGAGCAGTACTTC.

DNA for the CDR3: TGTGCCTGGTCCCGGGACAGGAGTGACGAGCAGTACTTC. Protein: CAWSRDRSDEQYF. The chain uses TRBV30 and TRBJ2-7; TRBD1 agrees at 8 bases. V dropped 5 bases and J dropped 5; count of bases not matched to a gene: 8. This CDR3 has 13 residues. CDR1 is GTSNPN and CDR2 is SVGIG in the germline V gene (reference sequence).

This clone was seen more than once but under ten times. DNA of the CDR3: TGTGCCAGCAGCCTGTACGGCGGGGAGAGCTCCTACGAGCAGTACTTC. It encodes CASSLYGGESSYEQYF. The genes are TRBV7-2 and TRBJ2-7; D perhaps matches TRBD2 (6 bases). Germline V gene lookup returns CDR1 SGHTA and CDR2 FQGNSA. V gave up 5 bases and J gave up 0 bases, with 17 bases separating them. The CDR3 covers 16 residues. Full variable domain (remainder filled in from reference TRBV7-2 and TRBJ2-7): GAGVSQSPSNKVTEKGKDVELRCDPISGHTALYWYRQSLGQGLEFLIYFQGNSAPDKSGLPSDRFSAERTGGSVSTLTIQRTQQEDSAVYLCASSLYGGESSYEQYFGPGTRLTVT.

The chain combines TRBV5-1 with TRBJ1-2, with D possibly matching TRBD1 (6 bases). Between the trimmed V and J ends, which lost 4 bases and 2 bases, there was a span of 12 bases. Germline V gives CDR1 SGHRS, CDR2 YFSETQ. The CDR3 is 14 amino acids. The CDR3 nucleotides are TGCGCCAGCAGCCCCCCGGACAGCAACTATGGCTACACCTTC. It translates to CASSPPDSNYGYTF.

This clone came up once. The chain links TRBV9 to TRBJ1-2, with 8 nucleotides matching TRBD1. J lost 8 bases, V lost 2 bases, and 14 bases had no gene match. Germline V gene data show CDR1 as SGDLS and CDR2 as YYNGEE. The CDR3 covers 16 residues. The CDR3 DNA sequence: TGTGCCAGCAGCGTCGGATGGCAGACAGGGGAGAACGGCTACACCTTC. Translating gives CASSVGWQTGENGYTF.

This clone was seen once. The chain employs TRBV7-9 and TRBJ2-7, with TRBD1 matching 8 bases. V trimming: 6 bases; J trimming: 3 bases; junction bases outside the gene matches: 4. There are 13 residues in the CDR3. Germline-derived CDR1 and CDR2 are SEHNR and FQNEAQ (reference sequence). The chain's CDR3 is CASSGQGFYEQYF. CDR3 bases: TGTGCCAGCAGTGGACAGGGATTCTACGAGCAGTACTTC.

This clone turned up a few times. The rearrangement uses TRBV30 and TRBJ1-3, with D unresolved. Per the germline V gene, CDR1 is GTSNPN and CDR2 is SVGIG (reference sequence). The CDR3 spans 13 residues. Trimming cost V 1 base and J 7 bases, with 11 bases left between them. CDR3 sequence reads: CAWSAGVGNTIYF. CDR3 in DNA: TGTGCCTGGAGTGCCGGTGTAGGCAACACCATATATTTT.

This clone was picked up one time. The chain recombines TRBV5-4 with TRBJ1-1, with D perhaps TRBD1 (5 bases). Germline V gene lookup returns CDR1 SGHNT and CDR2 YYREEE (reference sequence). Trimming removed 0 bases from V and 2 bases from J, with 8 bases in between. The CDR3 is 14 amino acids. CDR3 DNA: TGTGCCAGCAGCTTGGGGGACGAAAACACTGAAGCTTTCTTT. Translation gives CASSLGDENTEAFF. The variable domain in full, with the rest retrieved from reference TRBV5-4 and TRBJ1-1, is ETGVTQSPTHLIKTRGQQVTLRCSSQSGHNTVSWYQQALGQGPQFIFQYYREEENGRGNFPPRFSGLQFPNYSSELNVNALELDDSALYLCASSLGDENTEAFFGQGTRLTVV.

This clone has more than one count but fewer than ten. This chain connects TRBV28 to TRBJ2-2, with unresolved D. Looked up from germline, CDR1 is MDHEN and CDR2 is SYDVKM. The V end was cut by 3 bases, the J end by 5 bases, with 7 bases between. The CDR3 extends over 13 amino acids. In DNA, the CDR3 is TGTGCCAGCAGTTTTGCCAGGACCGGGGAGCTGTTTTTT. Translating it yields CASSFARTGELFF. Variable domain in full (rest from reference TRBV28 and TRBJ2-2): DVKVTQSSRYLVKRTGEKVFLECVQDMDHENMFWYRQDPGLGLRLIYFSYDVKMKEKGDIPEGYSVSREKKERFSLILESASTNQTSMYLCASSFARTGELFFGEGSRLTVL.

V usage is TRBV5-6 and J usage is TRBJ2-7; 8 bases are shared with TRBD1. Germline V gives CDR1 SGHDT, CDR2 YYEEEE. V lost 4 bases to trimming and J lost 0 bases; unmatched junction nucleotides: 6. The CDR3 spans 15 residues. CDR3: CASSGSGQGSYEQYF. The CDR3 DNA follows: TGTGCCAGCAGCGGTTCAGGACAGGGCTCCTACGAGCAGTACTTC.

The rearrangement links TRBV6-5 to TRBJ2-5, with 11 bases matching TRBD2. Germline assignment: CDR1 MNHEY and CDR2 SVGAGI. V lost 2 bases to trimming and J lost 1 base; unmatched junction nucleotides: 0. The CDR3 covers 15 residues. CDR3 nucleotide sequence: TGTGCCAGCAGTTACCTAGCGGGGGGCCAAGAGACCCAGTACTTC. The encoded protein is CASSYLAGGQETQYF.

The rearrangement joins TRBV7-2 to TRBJ1-4; 7 bases fit TRBD1. The CDR3 is 16 amino acids. The ends lost 5 bases at V and 4 bases at J; junction bases unmatched: 10. Germline lookup yields CDR1 SGHTA and CDR2 FQGNSA. The CDR3, as DNA: TGTGCCAGCAGCGACAAAACCGGGACAGATAATGAAAAACTGTTTTTT. Protein sequence: CASSDKTGTDNEKLFF.

The chain has TRBV6-6 and TRBJ1-5; D remains unclear. This CDR3 is 13 amino acids long. V lost 8 bases to trimming and J lost 4 bases, with 12 bases between them. Germline loops: CDR1 MNHNY, CDR2 SVGAGI (reference sequence). The CDR3 is CASFGTDNQPQHF. The CDR3 bases are TGTGCCAGCTTCGGTACGGATAATCAGCCCCAGCATTTT.

The rearrangement uses TRBV5-6 and TRBJ2-7; a possible D gene is TRBD1 (6 bases). This CDR3 has 11 amino acids. Germline assignment: CDR1 SGHDT and CDR2 YYEEEE. V was trimmed by 3 bases and J by 6 bases, leaving 7 bases between them. DNA of the CDR3: TGTGCCAGCAGCTCAGGGGTCGAGCAGTACTTC. The encoded protein is CASSSGVEQYF.

V gene TRBV7-2 combines with J gene TRBJ2-7, with D unclear. The CDR3 has 14 residues. Germline V gene lookup returns CDR1 SGHTA and CDR2 FQGNSA. The germline V and J ends were trimmed by 2 bases and 2 bases, with 10 bases remaining between them. For the CDR3, the DNA is TGTGCCAGCAGCTTACTCGGAAGGGCCTACGAGCAGTACTTC. Amino acid sequence: CASSLLGRAYEQYF.

The V and J genes are TRBV30 and TRBJ1-2; D is ambiguous. CDR1 and CDR2 from the germline V gene are GTSNPN and SVGIG (reference sequence). The length of the CDR3 is 10 residues. V dropped 3 bases and J dropped 5 bases, with 4 bases sitting between them. CDR3 nucleotides: TGTGCCTGGAGACAGTATGGCTACACCTTC. Protein product: CAWRQYGYTF.

This clone has at least ten counts. The chain recombines TRBV7-2 with TRBJ1-2; a weak D match, TRBD1 (5 bases). Germline V lookup: CDR1 SGHTA, CDR2 FQGNSA. The CDR3 has 14 residues. The germline V and J ends were trimmed by 1 base and 7 bases, with 13 bases remaining between them. The CDR3 DNA follows: TGTGCCAGCAGCTTAGGGGGCGCAGTGGTTGGCTACACCTTC. Translating gives CASSLGGAVVGYTF.

This sequence joins TRBV7-2 and TRBJ2-2; maybe TRBD1 (6 bases). Per the germline V gene, CDR1 is SGHTA and CDR2 is FQGNSA. The CDR3 covers 17 residues. Trimming took 5 bases from V and 0 from J, leaving 16 bases between them. The CDR3 sequence is CASSQSRDTPNTGELFF. The CDR3, as DNA: TGTGCCAGCAGCCAGTCCCGGGACACTCCGAACACCGGGGAGCTGTTTTTT.

This clone was counted only a few times. Other DNA sequences in the sample encode the same CDR3. The V and J genes are TRBV4-3 and TRBJ1-1; D not certain. From germline, CDR1 is LGHNA and CDR2 YSLEER. The V and J ends lost 3 bases and 1 base respectively, with 6 bases between them. The CDR3 covers 13 residues. The CDR3: CASSQSRNTEAFF. DNA of the CDR3: TGCGCCAGCAGCCAGTCAAGGAACACTGAAGCTTTCTTT.

The CDR3 DNA is TGTGCCATCAGTGAGTCTCAGCGGGGGGGCTACAATGAGCAGTTCTTC. Translating gives CAISESQRGGYNEQFF. The chain combines TRBV10-3 with TRBJ2-1, with 10 bases aligning to TRBD2. The germline CDR1 and CDR2 sequences are ENHRY and SYGVKD. This CDR3 has 16 residues. With V trimmed by 0 bases and J by 3 bases, 2 bases remained unmatched.

This clone appeared once. The chain uses TRBV19 and TRBJ1-2; possibly TRBD1 for D (6 bases). Germline CDR1 and CDR2: LNHDA and SQIVND (reference sequence). The V end was cut by 0 bases, the J end by 1 base, with 12 bases between. This CDR3 comprises 16 residues. The CDR3 DNA sequence: TGTGCCAGTAGTATAGATGTCGACAGGATTAACTATGGCTACACCTTC. Protein sequence: CASSIDVDRINYGYTF.

The CDR3 here is CASSPWTGENTEAFF. The CDR3 DNA sequence: TGTGCCAGCAGCCCTTGGACGGGAGAAAACACTGAAGCTTTCTTT. The rearrangement uses TRBV7-8 and TRBJ1-1; D gene unclear. Trimming cost V 5 bases and J 2 bases, with 15 bases left between them. Germline lookup yields CDR1 SGHVS and CDR2 FQNEAQ. The CDR3 is 15 amino acids.

The CDR3 reads CAWATLRTDTQYF. As DNA, the CDR3 is TGTGCCTGGGCTACACTCCGCACAGATACGCAGTATTTT. The V call is TRBV30, the J call TRBJ2-3; D not resolved. V dropped 5 bases and J dropped 1 base, with 10 bases sitting between them. Looked up from germline, CDR1 is GTSNPN and CDR2 is SVGIG (reference sequence). The CDR3 runs 13 residues.